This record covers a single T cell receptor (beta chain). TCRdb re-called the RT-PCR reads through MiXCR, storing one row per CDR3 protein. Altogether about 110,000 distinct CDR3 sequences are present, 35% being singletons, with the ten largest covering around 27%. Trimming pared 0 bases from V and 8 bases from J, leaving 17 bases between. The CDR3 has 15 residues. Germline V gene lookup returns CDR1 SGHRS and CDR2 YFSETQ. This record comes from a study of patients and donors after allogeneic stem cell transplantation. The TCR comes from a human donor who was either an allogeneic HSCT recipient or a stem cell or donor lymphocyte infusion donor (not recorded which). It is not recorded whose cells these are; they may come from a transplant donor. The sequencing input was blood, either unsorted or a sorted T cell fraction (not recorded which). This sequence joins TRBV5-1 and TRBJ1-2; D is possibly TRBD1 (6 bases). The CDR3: CASSLVGGAIDGYTF. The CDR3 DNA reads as TGCGCCAGCAGCTTGGTTGGGGGCGCGATCGACGGCTACACCTTC.